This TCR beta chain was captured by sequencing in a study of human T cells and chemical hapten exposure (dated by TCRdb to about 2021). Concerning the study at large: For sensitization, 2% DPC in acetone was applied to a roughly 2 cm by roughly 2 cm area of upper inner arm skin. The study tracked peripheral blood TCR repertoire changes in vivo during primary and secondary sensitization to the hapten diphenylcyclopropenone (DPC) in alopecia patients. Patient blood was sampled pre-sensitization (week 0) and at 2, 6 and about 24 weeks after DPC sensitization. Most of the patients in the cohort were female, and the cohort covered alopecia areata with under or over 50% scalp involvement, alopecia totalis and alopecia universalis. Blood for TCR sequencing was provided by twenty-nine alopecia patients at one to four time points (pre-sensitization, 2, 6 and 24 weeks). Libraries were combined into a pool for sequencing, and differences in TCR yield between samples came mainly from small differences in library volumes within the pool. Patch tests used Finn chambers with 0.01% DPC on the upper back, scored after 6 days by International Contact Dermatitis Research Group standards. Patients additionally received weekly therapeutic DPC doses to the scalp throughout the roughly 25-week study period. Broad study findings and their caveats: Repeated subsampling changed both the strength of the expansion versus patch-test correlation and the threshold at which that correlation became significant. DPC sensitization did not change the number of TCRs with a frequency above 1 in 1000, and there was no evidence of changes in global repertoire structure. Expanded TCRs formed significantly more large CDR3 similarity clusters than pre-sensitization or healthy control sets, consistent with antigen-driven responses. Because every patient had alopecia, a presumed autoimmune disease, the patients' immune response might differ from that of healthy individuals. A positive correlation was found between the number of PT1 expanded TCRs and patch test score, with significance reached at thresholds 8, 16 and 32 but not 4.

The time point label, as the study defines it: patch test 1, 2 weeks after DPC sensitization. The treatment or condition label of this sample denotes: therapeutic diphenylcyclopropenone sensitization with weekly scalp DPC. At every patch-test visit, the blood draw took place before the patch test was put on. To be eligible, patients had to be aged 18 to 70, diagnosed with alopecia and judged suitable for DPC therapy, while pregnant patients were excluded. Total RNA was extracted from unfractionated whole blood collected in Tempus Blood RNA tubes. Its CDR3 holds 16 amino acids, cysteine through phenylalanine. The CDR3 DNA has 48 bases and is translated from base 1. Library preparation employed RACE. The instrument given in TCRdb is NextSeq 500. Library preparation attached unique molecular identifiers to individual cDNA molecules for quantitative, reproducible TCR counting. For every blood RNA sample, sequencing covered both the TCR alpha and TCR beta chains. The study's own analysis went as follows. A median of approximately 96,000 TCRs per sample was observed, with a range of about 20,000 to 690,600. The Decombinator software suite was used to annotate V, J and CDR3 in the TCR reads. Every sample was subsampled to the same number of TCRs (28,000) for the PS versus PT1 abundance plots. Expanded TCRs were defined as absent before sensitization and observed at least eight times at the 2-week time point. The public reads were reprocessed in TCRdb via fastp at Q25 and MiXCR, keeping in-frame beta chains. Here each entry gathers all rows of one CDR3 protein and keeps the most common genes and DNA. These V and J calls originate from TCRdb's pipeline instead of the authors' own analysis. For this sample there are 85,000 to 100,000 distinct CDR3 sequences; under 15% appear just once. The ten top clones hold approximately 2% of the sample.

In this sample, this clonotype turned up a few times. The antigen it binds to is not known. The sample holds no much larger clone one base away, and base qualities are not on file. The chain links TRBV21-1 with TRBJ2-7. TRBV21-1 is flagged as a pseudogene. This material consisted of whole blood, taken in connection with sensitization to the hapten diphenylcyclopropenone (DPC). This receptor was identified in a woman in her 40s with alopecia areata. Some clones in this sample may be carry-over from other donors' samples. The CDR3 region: CASSARTGLSSYEQYF. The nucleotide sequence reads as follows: TGTGCCAGCAGCGCTCGAACTGGATTAAGCTCCTACGAGCAGTACTTC.